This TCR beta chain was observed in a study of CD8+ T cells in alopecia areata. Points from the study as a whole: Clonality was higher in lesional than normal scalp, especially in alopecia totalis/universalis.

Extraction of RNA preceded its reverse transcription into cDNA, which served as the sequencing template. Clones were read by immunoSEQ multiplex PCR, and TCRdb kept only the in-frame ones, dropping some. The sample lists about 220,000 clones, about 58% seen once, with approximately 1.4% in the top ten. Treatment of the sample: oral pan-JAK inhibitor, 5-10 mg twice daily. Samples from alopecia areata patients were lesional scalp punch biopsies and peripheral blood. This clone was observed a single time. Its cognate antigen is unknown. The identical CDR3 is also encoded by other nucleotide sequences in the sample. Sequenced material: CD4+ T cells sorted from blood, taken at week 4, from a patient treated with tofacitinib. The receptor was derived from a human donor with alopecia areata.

The CDR3 DNA reads as TGCAGCGTTGCACGGGCGGACACTGAAGCTTTCTTT. It specifies CSVARADTEAFF. This sequence joins TRBV29-1 and TRBJ1-1; D not resolved. Germline V gene data show CDR1 as SQVTM and CDR2 as ANQGSEA. Trimming took 4 bases from V and 3 from J, leaving 9 bases between them. The CDR3 sequence is 12 residues long.